The next 21 T cell receptor beta chains were all read from a single sample in a study of early T cells in non-severe SARS-CoV-2 infection. One entry per CDR3 protein results from TCRdb running MiXCR on the 5' RACE reads. Of roughly 70,000 distinct CDR3 sequences listed, around 14% are singletons. Material for sequencing was whole blood. The receptors stem from an adult who was a healthcare worker with PCR-confirmed SARS-CoV-2 infection or an uninfected control (not recorded which).

This rearrangement joins TRBV2 to TRBJ2-1, with D hard to call. This CDR3 region has 15 residues. The germline V gene encodes CDR1 SNHLY and CDR2 FYNNEI. Trimming cost V 4 bases and J 6 bases, with 16 bases left between them. For the CDR3, the DNA is TGTGCCAGCAGTGGTGTCGCAAAGATTTTCAATGAGCAGTTCTTC. This codes for CASSGVAKIFNEQFF.

This chain joins TRBV5-1 and TRBJ2-2; D is uncertain. The CDR3 runs 14 residues. Between the trimmed V and J ends, which lost 2 bases and 3 bases, there was a span of 8 bases. Per germline, CDR1 SGHRS and CDR2 YFSETQ. DNA for the CDR3: TGCGCCAGCAGCTTAATACTATACACCGGGGAGCTGTTTTTT. This sequence encodes CASSLILYTGELFF. Combining the CDR3 with reference TRBV5-1 and TRBJ2-2 gives the whole variable domain KAGVTQTPRYLIKTRGQQVTLSCSPISGHRSVSWYQQTPGQGLQFLFEYFSETQRNKGNFPGRFSGRQFSNSRSEMNVSTLELGDSALYLCASSLILYTGELFFGEGSRLTVL.

This clonotype turned up a few times. The chain recombines TRBV27 with TRBJ2-1; TRBD2 is a possible D gene (5 bases). There are 15 residues in the CDR3. V was clipped by 2 bases and J by 6 bases, with 14 bases between them. Germline loops: CDR1 MNHEY, CDR2 SMNVEV (reference sequence). CDR3 loop: CASSLRGNNPNEQFF. The CDR3 DNA reads TGTGCCAGCAGTTTACGGGGTAATAACCCCAATGAGCAGTTCTTC.

This chain connects TRBV7-2 to TRBJ2-1; weak D call: TRBD1 (5 bases). Germline CDR1 is SGHTA and CDR2 is FQGNSA. The CDR3 length is 16 residues. Trimming left V 1 base short and J 3 bases short, with 13 bases between. CDR3 DNA: TGTGCCAGCAGCTTAGTGTCTGGGCAGGGCTACAATGAGCAGTTCTTC. Residues: CASSLVSGQGYNEQFF.

The V and J genes are TRBV7-2 and TRBJ2-4; TRBD2 might be the D (6 bases). The germline CDR1 and CDR2 sequences are SGHTA and FQGNSA. V was cut by 6 bases and J by 0 bases, with 12 bases left in between. The CDR3 has 15 residues. The CDR3 reads CASSSGTLAKNIQYF. The CDR3 coding sequence is TGTGCCAGCAGTTCGGGGACTTTAGCCAAAAACATTCAGTACTTC.

In its sample, this clonotype was seen many times. The chain's CDR3 is CASSGEAGQYNEQFF. The CDR3, as DNA: TGTGCCAGCAGTGGAGAAGCGGGGCAGTACAATGAGCAGTTCTTC. The chain joins TRBV2 to TRBJ2-1; 7 nucleotides align to TRBD2. Trimming took 4 bases from V and 4 from J; bases not matched to a gene: 7. Germline loops: CDR1 SNHLY, CDR2 FYNNEI. This CDR3 has 15 amino acids.

This clonotype was detected a few times. For the CDR3, the DNA is TGTGCCATCAGTGGGCGGCTAGCGGAAGAGACCCAGTACTTC. This encodes CAISGRLAEETQYF. V gene TRBV10-3 combines with J gene TRBJ2-5; 7 bases are a match to TRBD2. There are 14 residues in the CDR3. In germline, CDR1 is ENHRY, CDR2 SYGVKD. Trimming took 4 bases from V and 3 from J; bases not matched to a gene: 5.

This clonotype came up a few times. The chain uses TRBV7-8 and TRBJ1-6; the match to TRBD1 covers 7 bases. Germline lookup yields CDR1 SGHVS and CDR2 FQNEAQ. This CDR3 region has 14 residues. The V and J ends lost 7 bases and 9 bases, in that order; junction bases with no gene match: 9. The CDR3 DNA is TGTGCCAGCACCAAAACAGGGGCGATTTCACCCCTCCACTTT. Its protein product is CASTKTGAISPLHF.

Ten or more counts support this clonotype. The rearrangement joins TRBV20-1 to TRBJ2-3; TRBD2 is a possible D gene (5 bases). The CDR3 spans 12 residues. Trimming cost V 5 bases and J 6 bases, with 12 bases left between them. Per germline, CDR1 DFQATT and CDR2 SNEGSKA (reference sequence). CDR3 bases: TGCAGTGCTGGAGGTGGTTGGGATACGCAGTATTTT. Its protein is CSAGGGWDTQYF.

This clonotype was detected only a few times. The chain carries TRBV11-2 and TRBJ2-7; 11 bases align to TRBD1. The V segment lost 5 bases and the J segment 3 bases; nucleotides outside the gene matches: 9. From germline, CDR1 is SGHAT and CDR2 FQNNGV. This CDR3 spans 16 amino acids. CDR3 nucleotides: TGTGCCAGCAGCCCATACGGGACAGGGGGTATCTACGAGCAGTACTTC. Its translation: CASSPYGTGGIYEQYF.

The chain combines TRBV21-1 with TRBJ2-2; the table's TRBD2 call for D was not verified on the DNA. TRBV21-1 has pseudogene status. There are 13 residues in the CDR3. CDR3 region: CASRAGGTGELFF. The CDR3 region has the DNA TGTGCCAGCAGAGCGGGCGGCACCGGGGAGCTGTTTTTT.

This clonotype has ten or more counts. This sequence joins TRBV12-3 or TRBV12-4 and TRBJ1-4; D might be TRBD1 (5 bases). The length of the CDR3 is 14 residues. V shed 2 bases and J shed 8 bases, with 12 bases lying between them. CDR3 residues: CASSLQGVSEKLFF. The CDR3 DNA reads TGTGCCAGCAGTTTACAGGGCGTTTCGGAAAAACTGTTTTTT.

In its sample, this clonotype was seen once. V is TRBV4-1 and J is TRBJ2-1; D may be TRBD2 (6 bases). V was pared by 7 bases and J by 4 bases, with 17 bases between. Per the germline V gene, CDR1 is MGHRA and CDR2 is YSYEKL. This CDR3 has 15 amino acids. CDR3 DNA sequence: TGCGCCAGCACCCTTATTCGGGAGCGGTACAATGAGCAGTTCTTC. Protein product: CASTLIRERYNEQFF.

The rearrangement joins TRBV7-9 to TRBJ2-7; D is possibly TRBD1 (6 bases). Germline V gene lookup returns CDR1 SEHNR and CDR2 FQNEAQ (reference sequence). The CDR3 is made up of 14 amino acids. V dropped 5 bases and J dropped 1 base, with 12 bases sitting between them. CDR3 coding DNA: TGTGCCAGCAGCCGTCCCGGGACATCCTACGAGCAGTACTTC. Residues: CASSRPGTSYEQYF.

The chain joins TRBV5-4 to TRBJ2-4; a weak D match, TRBD1 (5 bases). V was clipped by 4 bases and J by 2 bases, with 10 bases between them. Per the germline V gene, CDR1 is SGHNT and CDR2 is YYREEE (reference sequence). CDR3 size: 14 residues. In DNA, the CDR3 is TGTGCCAGCAGCCGTGACAGCTCCAAAAACATTCAGTACTTC. Protein product: CASSRDSSKNIQYF. The full variable domain, with the rest looked up from reference TRBV5-4 and TRBJ2-4, is ETGVTQSPTHLIKTRGQQVTLRCSSQSGHNTVSWYQQALGQGPQFIFQYYREEENGRGNFPPRFSGLQFPNYSSELNVNALELDDSALYLCASSRDSSKNIQYFGAGTRLSVL.

This clonotype was found a few times. V gene TRBV2 combines with J gene TRBJ2-5; D unresolved. Trimming shortened V by 0 bases and J by 7 bases, and 6 bases separated the two germline ends. The CDR3 is 12 residues long. Per the germline V gene, CDR1 is SNHLY and CDR2 is FYNNEI. The CDR3: CASSEAQRTQYF. CDR3 coding DNA: TGTGCCAGCAGTGAAGCGCAACGGACCCAGTACTTC.

This clonotype was seen ten or more times. V usage is TRBV19 and J usage is TRBJ1-2; a weak D match, TRBD1 (6 bases). V dropped 5 bases and J dropped 4 bases, with 11 bases sitting between them. The V gene's germline CDR1 is LNHDA and CDR2 SQIVND (reference sequence). This CDR3 spans 13 amino acids. CDR3 sequence (DNA): TGTGCCAGTAGTGAGGACAGCATCTATGGCTACACCTTC. As protein: CASSEDSIYGYTF.

This clonotype was observed at least ten times. V usage is TRBV7-9 and J usage is TRBJ1-2; D possibly corresponds to TRBD1 (6 bases). Germline values: CDR1 SEHNR, CDR2 FQNEAQ (reference sequence). Trimming pared 5 bases from V and 4 bases from J, leaving 11 bases between. The CDR3 is 13 amino acids. The CDR3 bases are TGTGCCAGCAGCCCCAGGGGAGGCTATGGCTACACCTTC. It yields the protein CASSPRGGYGYTF.

This clonotype showed up just a few times. V is TRBV11-1 and J is TRBJ2-6; the D is unclear. Looked up from germline, CDR1 is SGHAT and CDR2 is FQDESV (reference sequence). The CDR3 has 15 amino acids. The ends were cut back, 0 bases at V and 0 bases at J, with 3 bases in the middle. The CDR3 sequence: CASSLASSGANVLTF. The CDR3 nucleotides read TGTGCCAGCAGCTTAGCTTCCTCTGGGGCCAACGTCCTGACTTTC.

This clonotype was counted many times. The chain links TRBV7-2 to TRBJ2-5; the match to TRBD2 covers 11 bases. The CDR3 sequence is 15 residues long. The trim removed 3 bases at V and 5 bases at J, leaving 5 bases unmatched. The germline gives CDR1 SGHTA, CDR2 FQGNSA. CDR3 sequence (DNA): TGTGCCAGCAGCTTTAGCGGGAGGGCCGAGGAGACCCAGTACTTC. Protein product: CASSFSGRAEETQYF. Based on the CDR3 plus reference TRBV7-2 and TRBJ2-5, the full variable domain is GAGVSQSPSNKVTEKGKDVELRCDPISGHTALYWYRQSLGQGLEFLIYFQGNSAPDKSGLPSDRFSAERTGGSVSTLTIQRTQQEDSAVYLCASSFSGRAEETQYFGPGTRLLVL.

The gene calls are TRBV11-2 and TRBJ2-3; the D is unclear. The CDR3 has 13 residues. Germline assignment: CDR1 SGHAT and CDR2 FQNNGV. V lost 6 bases, J lost 2 bases, and 9 bases lay in between. The CDR3 spells CASSLSPTDTQYF. CDR3 nucleotide sequence: TGTGCCAGCAGTTTATCGCCCACAGATACGCAGTATTTT. Variable domain in full (rest from reference TRBV11-2 and TRBJ2-3): EAGVAQSPRYKIIEKRQSVAFWCNPISGHATLYWYQQILGQGPKLLIQFQNNGVVDDSQLPKDRFSAERLKGVDSTLKIQPAKLEDSAVYLCASSLSPTDTQYFGPGTRLTVL.